The 8 T cell receptor beta chains in this list originate from one sample, sequenced in a study of Graves' ophthalmopathy and Graves' hyperthyroidism. RNA transcripts yielded amplified TCR beta CDR3 regions. RT-PCR in the first round used HTBI primers; a second-round multiplex PCR followed. A single record per CDR3 protein comes from TCRdb applying MiXCR to the multiplex PCR reads. The sample yields some 750,000 distinct CDR3 sequences, approximately 40% seen once. Sequencing input: peripheral blood. These receptors were collected from an adult man with Graves' ophthalmopathy.

This clonotype came up many times. This chain connects TRBV6-1 to TRBJ2-6; D gene unclear. The CDR3 totals 15 residues. Per the germline V gene, CDR1 is MNHNS and CDR2 is SASEGT. Trimming stripped 5 bases from V and 0 bases from J, with 8 bases between. The CDR3 reads CASSTTSSGANVLTF. DNA for the CDR3: TGTGCCAGCAGTACCACAAGCTCTGGGGCCAACGTCCTGACTTTC.

This clonotype has at least ten counts. The rearrangement joins TRBV24-1 to TRBJ1-5; the D gene is possibly TRBD1 (6 bases). This CDR3 region has 14 residues. The ends were cut back, 7 bases at V and 5 bases at J, with 14 bases in the middle. Germline CDR1 and CDR2: KGHDR and SFDVKD. The CDR3 protein is CATSSSTGDQPQHF. The CDR3 DNA sequence: TGTGCCACCAGCTCCTCGACAGGTGATCAGCCCCAGCATTTT.

This clonotype was seen at least ten times. This sequence joins TRBV2 and TRBJ2-7; D is perhaps TRBD1 or TRBD2 (6 bases each). Germline lookup yields CDR1 SNHLY and CDR2 FYNNEI. The CDR3 runs 15 residues. The V end lost 6 bases, the J end lost 0 bases, and 15 bases lay between the germline ends. CDR3 coding DNA: TGTGCCAGCAGGGTAGGGGGGATTGGCTCCTACGAGCAGTACTTC. It translates to CASRVGGIGSYEQYF.

The chain is built from TRBV29-1 and TRBJ1-4; no clear D. The CDR3 has 14 amino acids. Germline V gene data show CDR1 as SQVTM and CDR2 as ANQGSEA. The V gene lost 6 bases and the J gene lost 5 bases, with 16 bases spanning the gap. The CDR3 region is CSVGWAAGNEKLFF. CDR3 coding DNA: TGCAGCGTGGGATGGGCTGCGGGAAATGAAAAACTGTTTTTT.

This clonotype was seen at least ten times. The chain is built from TRBV29-1 and TRBJ1-2; TRBD1 aligns across 11 bases. There are 13 residues in the CDR3. With 1 base clipped from V and 7 bases from J, the junction kept 2 bases outside the gene matches. Germline CDR1 reads SQVTM; CDR2 reads ANQGSEA. Here the CDR3 reads CSVEVGQGAGYTF. The CDR3 DNA reads TGCAGCGTTGAAGTAGGACAGGGGGCTGGCTACACCTTC.

The V call is TRBV2, the J call TRBJ2-5; 8 bases map to TRBD2. Germline CDR1 SNHLY, CDR2 FYNNEI. This CDR3 has 14 residues. V was pared by 7 bases and J by 5 bases, with 9 bases of the junction left unmatched. The CDR3 loop is CASIAGSNSETQYF. The DNA of the CDR3 is TGTGCCAGCATAGCGGGGTCGAATTCCGAGACCCAGTACTTC.

This chain joins TRBV5-1 and TRBJ2-7; D is possibly TRBD1 or TRBD2 (7 bases each). V gave up 3 bases and J gave up 7 bases, with 11 bases separating them. The CDR3 consists of 12 residues. Germline loops: CDR1 SGHRS, CDR2 YFSETQ. CDR3 sequence reads: CASSSQGGEQYF. In DNA form, the CDR3 reads TGCGCCAGCAGCTCCCAGGGGGGGGAGCAGTACTTC.

The chain uses TRBV29-1 and TRBJ1-5; the D is unclear. Looked up from germline, CDR1 is SQVTM and CDR2 is ANQGSEA. Trimming removed 5 bases from V and 1 base from J, with 9 bases in between. This CDR3 is 13 amino acids long. This chain's CDR3 is CSVNGGSNQPQHF. As DNA, the CDR3 is TGCAGCGTTAACGGCGGGAGCAATCAGCCCCAGCATTTT.